The clone carrying this T cell receptor beta chain was seen a few times. Its antigen is unknown. Reverse transcription of all isolated RNA meant that expressed TCRB transcripts were sequenced. Assay: immunoSEQ multiplex PCR; the TCRdb copy retains only in-frame clones and omits some. Of more than 550,000 clones in the sample, more than 12% are singletons; the top ten hold 0.035% to 0.045%. The data originate from a study of beta chain features in type 1 diabetes. Study at large: Across every sample, about 110 million sorted cells were examined in total. Overall study findings and caveats: Comparison showed that naive, central memory and Treg TCRB repertoires appeared more similar among patients than among healthy donors. Junctions at VDJ sites from type 1 diabetes patients had fewer insertions and more deletions. Sequencing of cDNA might inflate the share of cells that strongly express TCR. All four CD4+ subsets of Type 1 diabetes patients contained TCRB CDR3s that were moderately but significantly shorter.

Trimming removed 4 bases from V and 3 bases from J; junction bases left unmatched: 5. This CDR3 has 13 amino acids. CDR1 and CDR2 from the germline V gene are SQVTM and ANQGSEA. J is TRBJ2-7 and V is TRBV29-1; 8 positions agree with TRBD1. The sequence derives from a young man with type 1 diabetes. Sequencing used naive CD4+ T cells from blood. The CDR3 region has the DNA TGCAGCGTTGTGGGGACAGGCCTCTACGAGCAGTACTTC. Translating gives CSVVGTGLYEQYF.